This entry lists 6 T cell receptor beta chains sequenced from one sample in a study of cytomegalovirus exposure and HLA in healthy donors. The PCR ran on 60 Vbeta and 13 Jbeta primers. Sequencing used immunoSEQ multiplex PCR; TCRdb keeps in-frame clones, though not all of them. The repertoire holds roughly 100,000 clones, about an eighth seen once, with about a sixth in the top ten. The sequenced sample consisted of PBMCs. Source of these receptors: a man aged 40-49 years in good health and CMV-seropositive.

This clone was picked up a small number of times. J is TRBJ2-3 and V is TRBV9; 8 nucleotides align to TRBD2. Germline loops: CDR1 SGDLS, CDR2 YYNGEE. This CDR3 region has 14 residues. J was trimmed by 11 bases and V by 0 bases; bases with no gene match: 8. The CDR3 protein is CASSVGLAGGEQYF. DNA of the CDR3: TGTGCCAGCAGCGTAGGGCTAGCGGGCGGGGAGCAGTATTTT. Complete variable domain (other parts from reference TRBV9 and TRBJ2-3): DSGVTQTPKHLITATGQRVTLRCSPRSGDLSVYWYQQSLDQGLQFLIQYYNGEERAKGNILERFSAQQFPDLHSELNLSSLELGDSALYFCASSVGLAGGEQYFGPGTRLTVL.

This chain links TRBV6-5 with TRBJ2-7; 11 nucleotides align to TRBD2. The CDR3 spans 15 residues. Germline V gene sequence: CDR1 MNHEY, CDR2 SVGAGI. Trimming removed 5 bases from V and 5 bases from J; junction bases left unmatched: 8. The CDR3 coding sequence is TGTGCCAGCAGTCACTACCGACTAGCGGGAAACGAGCAGTACTTC. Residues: CASSHYRLAGNEQYF.

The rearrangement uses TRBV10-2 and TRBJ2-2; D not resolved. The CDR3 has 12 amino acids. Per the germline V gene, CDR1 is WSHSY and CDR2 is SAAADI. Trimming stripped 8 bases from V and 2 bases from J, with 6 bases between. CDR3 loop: CASGHNTGELFF. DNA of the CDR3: TGCGCCAGCGGGCATAACACCGGGGAGCTGTTTTTT.

Here the CDR3 reads CASSTGDGETQYF. The CDR3, as DNA: TGTGCCAGCTCAACAGGGGACGGAGAGACCCAGTACTTC. The rearrangement uses TRBV18 and TRBJ2-5; 7 bases align to TRBD1. Trimming at V came to 5 bases and at J to 4 bases, leaving 4 bases not matched to a gene. This CDR3 contains 13 residues. Germline lookup yields CDR1 KGHSH and CDR2 LQKENI.

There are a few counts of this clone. The CDR3 DNA reads TGTGCCAGCAGTGCAGAGGGCTACGAGCAGTACTTC. Encoded protein: CASSAEGYEQYF. J is TRBJ2-7 and V is TRBV2; D perhaps matches TRBD2 (5 bases). Germline values: CDR1 SNHLY, CDR2 FYNNEI. The length of the CDR3 is 12 residues. Trimming left V 4 bases short and J 3 bases short, with 7 bases between.

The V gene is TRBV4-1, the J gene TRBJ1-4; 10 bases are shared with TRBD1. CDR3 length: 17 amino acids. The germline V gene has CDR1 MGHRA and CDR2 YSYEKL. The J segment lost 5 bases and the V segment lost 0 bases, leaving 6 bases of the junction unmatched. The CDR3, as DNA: TGCGCCAGCAGCCAAGAGAGCAAGGGACAGGGGAATGAAAAACTGTTTTTT. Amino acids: CASSQESKGQGNEKLFF.